One and the same sample provided the 21 T cell receptor beta chains below, sequenced in a study of blood T cells in healthy people across ages (dated by TCRdb to about 2015). Library preparation used 5' RACE. TCRdb names Illumina HiSeq 2500 as the instrument used. A second PCR of about 7 to 12 cycles was run with a J-beta primer mix and a sample-barcoded 5' primer. TCRdb handled the public reads itself, with Q25 trimming in fastp and clone calling in MiXCR, and kept productive beta chains. For every CDR3 protein sequence, its rows merge into one entry that carries the most common genes and DNA. Counted in this sample were 600,000 to 850,000 distinct CDR3 sequences; roughly 25% of them appeared once. Under 9.5% of the sample belongs to the ten largest clones. This same sample was also part of a study on T cells of mothers and their children.

The sample was blood. The receptors stem from a boy younger than 18 in good health.

This chain links TRBV5-4 with TRBJ2-7; D remains ambiguous. CDR1 is SGHNT, CDR2 YYREEE, per germline (reference sequence). Trimming left V 0 bases short and J 2 bases short, with 9 bases between. The CDR3 covers 14 residues. In nucleotides, the CDR3 is TGTGCCAGCAGCTTGGAGGGATGGGCCTACGAGCAGTACTTC. This translates into CASSLEGWAYEQYF.

The table lists this clonotype with a few counts. The V call is TRBV6-2 or TRBV6-3, the J call TRBJ1-1; no definite D call. Germline V gene sequence: CDR1 MNHEY, CDR2 SVGEGT. V was cut by 3 bases and J by 7 bases, with 15 bases left in between. CDR3 length equals 14 residues. The CDR3 region is CASSYLVAAGEAFF. The CDR3 nucleotides read TGTGCCAGCAGTTATTTGGTAGCGGCAGGTGAAGCTTTCTTT.

The V call is TRBV4-1, the J call TRBJ2-5; D might be TRBD2 (5 bases). CDR1 MGHRA and CDR2 YSYEKL come from the germline V gene. V was cut by 1 base and J by 11 bases, with 14 bases left in between. CDR3 length equals 13 residues. CDR3 protein: CASSQVFGREQYF. The CDR3, as DNA: TGCGCCAGCAGCCAAGTGTTCGGAAGGGAGCAGTACTTC.

V is TRBV5-1 and J is TRBJ1-1; TRBD1 is a possible D gene (5 bases). Germline CDR1 SGHRS, CDR2 YFSETQ. CDR3 length: 15 residues. Trimming cost V 4 bases and J 1 base, with 14 bases left between them. CDR3 residues: CASSPVQGSNTEAFF. The CDR3 bases are TGCGCCAGCAGCCCCGTCCAGGGCTCGAACACTGAAGCTTTCTTT.

The chain couples TRBV7-6 to TRBJ2-7; 11 positions agree with TRBD2. The CDR3 totals 14 residues. Germline-derived CDR1 and CDR2 are SGHVS and FNYEAQ. The trim removed 4 bases at V and 5 bases at J, leaving 4 bases unmatched. The DNA for the CDR3 is TGTGCCAGCAGCTCCGGGACTAGCGGCCACGAGCAGTACTTC. It translates to CASSSGTSGHEQYF. Using reference TRBV7-6 and TRBJ2-7 for the parts outside the CDR3, the full variable domain is GAGVSQSPRYKVTKRGQDVALRCDPISGHVSLYWYRQALGQGPEFLTYFNYEAQQDKSGLPNDRFSAERPEGSISTLTIQRTEQRDSAMYRCASSSGTSGHEQYFGPGTRLTVT.

Here the CDR3 DNA reads TGCGCCAGCAGGATGGAGAGCGGGCCTGTCCATGAGCAGTTCTTC. This translates into CASRMESGPVHEQFF. The chain couples TRBV10-2 to TRBJ2-1; perhaps TRBD2 as D (6 bases). Trimming removed 6 bases from V and 8 bases from J, with 20 bases in between. There are 15 residues in the CDR3. The germline CDR1 and CDR2 sequences are WSHSY and SAAADI.

The J gene is TRBJ2-5, the V gene TRBV3-1; TRBD2 aligns across 13 bases. The better agreement between TRBJ2-1 and the DNA end casts doubt on the J call. CDR3 length: 17 residues. Per germline, CDR1 LGHDT and CDR2 YNNKEL (reference sequence). The CDR3: CASSPGLAGTIQNEQFF. The DNA of the CDR3 is TGTGCCAGCAGCCCGGGACTAGCGGGGACGATTCAGAATGAGCAGTTCTTC.

In regard to this clonotype: The junction and the germline gene differ at one end; a read error may be behind it. The chain couples TRBV12-3 or TRBV12-4 to TRBJ2-3, with D uncertain. This CDR3 region has 14 residues. CDR3 DNA sequence: TGTGCCAGCAGCCCTCGCCATTCCACAGATGCGCAGTATTTT. Protein: CASSPRHSTDAQYF.

On this clonotype: One junction end disagrees with the germline gene, perhaps due to a read error. The CDR3 DNA follows: TGTGCCAGCAGTTTGTTCCCCCCTGGAGTCTCTAGCACAGATATGCAGTATTTT. This encodes CASSLFPPGVSSTDMQYF. The chain employs TRBV12-3 or TRBV12-4 and TRBJ2-3, with D possibly matching TRBD2 (5 bases). The length of the CDR3 is 18 residues.

This clonotype was counted between two and nine times. J is TRBJ2-5 and V is TRBV6-2 or TRBV6-3; possible D gene TRBD1, 6 bases. The end of the DNA aligns better with TRBJ2-1, so the J call may be wrong. This CDR3 is 15 amino acids long. CDR1 and CDR2 from the germline V gene are MNHEY and SVGEGT. As DNA, the CDR3 is TGTGCCAGCAGTTACTCCGAGGACAGTCCAGACGAGCAGTTCTTC. Translation: CASSYSEDSPDEQFF.

This clonotype came up a few times. This chain uses TRBV12-5 with TRBJ2-3, with TRBD1 as a possible D gene (5 bases). Trimming removed 1 base from V and 1 base from J, with 9 bases in between. From germline, CDR1 is LGHNT and CDR2 FRNRAP. This CDR3 has 15 residues. In nucleotides, the CDR3 is TGTGCTAGTGGTTTGGAGGGGAAGGGCACAGATACGCAGTATTTT. Its protein is CASGLEGKGTDTQYF.

This clonotype was detected only a few times. The gene calls are TRBV4-1 and TRBJ2-5; maybe TRBD2 (5 bases). Looked up from germline, CDR1 is MGHRA and CDR2 is YSYEKL. With 0 bases removed from V and 10 bases from J, the gap between germline ends came to 12 bases. The CDR3 runs to 13 residues. The CDR3 loop reads CASSQERETDQYF. The CDR3 DNA sequence: TGCGCCAGCAGCCAAGAGAGGGAAACGGACCAGTACTTC.

This clonotype was detected only a few times. J is TRBJ2-5 and V is TRBV4-1, with D perhaps TRBD1 or TRBD2 (5 bases each). This CDR3 spans 18 amino acids. Germline CDR1 MGHRA, CDR2 YSYEKL. Trimming removed 4 bases at V and 0 bases at J, with 21 bases between. CDR3 amino acids: CASSRTDGQPGYQETQYF. CDR3 coding DNA: TGCGCCAGCAGCCGGACCGACGGACAACCGGGGTACCAAGAGACCCAGTACTTC.

This clonotype was detected a few times. CDR3 residues: CASSSTATNEKLFF. The CDR3 DNA is TGTGCCAGCAGCTCGACCGCAACTAATGAAAAACTGTTTTTT. This rearrangement joins TRBV12-3 or TRBV12-4 to TRBJ1-4, with D uncertain. V was pared by 6 bases and J by 0 bases, with 8 bases between. The CDR3 loop spans 14 amino acids.

This clonotype turned up a few times. The chain couples TRBV15 to TRBJ1-1; tentatively, D is TRBD1 (5 bases). Germline CDR1 is LNHNV and CDR2 is YYDKDF (reference sequence). V shed 5 bases and J shed 5 bases, with 18 bases lying between them. CDR3 size: 15 residues. CDR3 coding DNA: TGTGCCACCAGCGGCCTCAGACGGGGGATGACTGAAGCTTTCTTT. This gives the protein CATSGLRRGMTEAFF.

This clonotype occurred a few times. V is TRBV6-5 and J is TRBJ2-3; D is unclear. This CDR3 comprises 14 residues. Trimming shortened V by 2 bases and J by 0 bases, and 6 bases separated the two germline ends. Per germline, CDR1 MNHEY and CDR2 SVGAGI. DNA of the CDR3: TGTGCCAGCAGTTACCGGTTTAGCACAGATACGCAGTATTTT. Encoded protein: CASSYRFSTDTQYF.

The V gene is TRBV12-5, the J gene TRBJ2-1; D remains ambiguous. There are 16 residues in the CDR3. CDR1 is LGHNT, CDR2 FRNRAP, per germline. Trimming stripped 7 bases from V and 0 bases from J, with 16 bases between. CDR3 residues: CASDSHLRSSYNEQFF. CDR3 DNA: TGTGCTAGTGACTCCCATTTACGCAGCTCCTACAATGAGCAGTTCTTC.

The table lists this clonotype with a few counts. The rearrangement joins TRBV7-9 to TRBJ2-2; 9 bases map to TRBD2. Germline trimming cut 5 bases from V and 5 bases from J; bases unmatched to any gene: 6. This CDR3 contains 15 residues. Germline CDR1 reads SEHNR; CDR2 reads FQNEAQ (reference sequence). The chain's CDR3 is CASSPRGRGTGELFF. CDR3 DNA sequence: TGTGCCAGCAGCCCCCGCGGGAGGGGAACCGGGGAGCTGTTTTTT.

This clonotype was detected many times. This chain links TRBV28 with TRBJ2-7; 10 bases agree with TRBD1. J was trimmed by 2 bases and V by 5 bases; bases with no gene match: 3. CDR3 length: 14 residues. Looked up from germline, CDR1 is MDHEN and CDR2 is SYDVKM. CDR3 coding DNA: TGTGCCAGCAGTCCGGACAGGGGGGCCTACGAGCAGTACTTC. As protein: CASSPDRGAYEQYF.

This clonotype was picked up a small number of times. The genes are TRBV24-1 and TRBJ2-2, with D unclear. Germline values: CDR1 KGHDR, CDR2 SFDVKD. With 7 bases removed from V and 6 bases from J, the gap between germline ends came to 5 bases. The CDR3 loop spans 11 amino acids. The CDR3 region has the DNA TGTGCCACCAGCCTCTCCGGGGAGCTGTTTTTT. This encodes CATSLSGELFF.

This chain uses TRBV27 with TRBJ1-1; unclear D gene. The CDR3 has 15 amino acids. From germline, CDR1 is MNHEY and CDR2 SMNVEV (reference sequence). V was clipped by 6 bases and J by 2 bases, with 16 bases between them. CDR3 loop: CASSPLRGLNTEAFF. The CDR3 DNA reads TGTGCCAGCAGCCCTCTGAGAGGGTTAAACACTGAAGCTTTCTTT.